A single sample is the source of the 8 T cell receptor beta chains below, sequenced in a study of identical twins. From the 5' RACE reads, TCRdb called clonotypes with MiXCR, one entry per CDR3 protein. The sample has 1.5 million to 2 million distinct CDR3 sequences; more than 30% are singletons. The sample consisted of cord blood. These receptors all come from a newborn girl in good health.

In regard to this clonotype: Being one base from a much bigger clone, this may be a read error. The chain couples TRBV28 to TRBJ2-4, with 13 bases aligning to TRBD2. The V gene's germline CDR1 is MDHEN and CDR2 SYDVKM. This CDR3 spans 19 amino acids. The CDR3 loop reads CASSWTSGSLLVFKNVQYF. CDR3 nucleotides: TGTGCCAGCAGTTGGACTAGCGGGAGTCTCCTCGTCTTCAAAAACGTTCAGTACTTC.

This rearrangement joins TRBV12-3 or TRBV12-4 to TRBJ2-3, with D perhaps TRBD2 (6 bases). Trimming removed 4 bases at V and 4 bases at J, with 15 bases between. The CDR3 is 15 amino acids. The CDR3 loop is CASSWPGVRADTQYF. CDR3 DNA sequence: TGTGCCAGCAGTTGGCCGGGGGTGAGAGCAGATACGCAGTATTTT.

This chain links TRBV20-1 with TRBJ2-1; either TRBD1 or TRBD2 may fit D (5 bases each). V shed 1 base and J shed 12 bases, with 10 bases lying between them. Per the germline V gene, CDR1 is DFQATT and CDR2 is SNEGSKA (reference sequence). CDR3 length equals 11 residues. CDR3 residues: CSARGERGQFF. CDR3 coding DNA: TGCAGTGCTAGAGGCGAGAGGGGGCAGTTCTTC.

This chain joins TRBV28 and TRBJ1-5; D might be TRBD1 (5 bases). There are 13 residues in the CDR3. V was trimmed by 4 bases and J by 6 bases, leaving 10 bases between them. The germline gives CDR1 MDHEN, CDR2 SYDVKM. The CDR3 here is CASSSEDSQPQHF. For the CDR3, the DNA is TGTGCCAGCAGTTCCGAAGACAGTCAGCCCCAGCATTTT.

This clonotype has just a few counts. This sequence joins TRBV29-1 and TRBJ1-1, with 9 positions matching TRBD1. Germline V gene lookup returns CDR1 SQVTM and CDR2 ANQGSEA. J gave up 5 bases and V 3 bases, and 13 bases lay outside the gene matches. This CDR3 has 16 amino acids. The CDR3 here is CSVEPRTGEWRTEAFF. The CDR3 region has the DNA TGCAGCGTTGAGCCCCGGACAGGGGAGTGGAGGACTGAAGCTTTCTTT.

The chain recombines TRBV10-3 with TRBJ1-4; no clear D. Germline CDR1 ENHRY, CDR2 SYGVKD. With 3 bases removed from V and 0 bases from J, the gap between germline ends came to 5 bases. The length of the CDR3 is 14 residues. In DNA form, the CDR3 reads TGTGCCATCAGTGAAACACCAACTAATGAAAAACTGTTTTTT. Translation gives CAISETPTNEKLFF.

This clonotype has a count of ten or more. The chain carries TRBV20-1 and TRBJ2-3; no reliable D call. V was trimmed by 1 base and J by 2 bases, leaving 7 bases between them. The CDR3 loop spans 13 amino acids. Germline V CDR1 and CDR2: DFQATT, SNEGSKA (reference sequence). The CDR3 DNA sequence: TGCAGTGCTAGAGCCGGTGTCACAGATACGCAGTATTTT. This encodes CSARAGVTDTQYF.

There are a few counts of this clonotype. The rearrangement joins TRBV4-1 to TRBJ2-3; 7 positions match TRBD2. CDR3 length equals 16 residues. J was trimmed by 2 bases and V by 1 base; bases with no gene match: 6. Germline assignment: CDR1 MGHRA and CDR2 YSYEKL. CDR3 sequence (DNA): TGCGCCAGCAGCCAAGGCGTTCGGGGGGTCACAGATACGCAGTATTTT. Amino acids: CASSQGVRGVTDTQYF.